This passage covers 25 T cell receptor beta chains from one sample sequenced in a study of blood T cell repertoires in COVID-19. Clones were sequenced by immunoSEQ multiplex PCR, and TCRdb holds only the in-frame ones, with some missing. This table holds over 600,000 clones, around 89% found once. The sequenced sample consisted of peripheral blood. These receptors were collected from a woman in her late teens or twenties with acute or convalescent COVID-19.

This chain uses TRBV5-4 with TRBJ2-7, with a tentative D call TRBD1 (5 bases). Germline lookup yields CDR1 SGHNT and CDR2 YYREEE (reference sequence). This CDR3 contains 15 residues. V shed 5 bases and J shed 0 bases, with 15 bases lying between them. CDR3 residues: CASSPDRSPSYEQYF. The CDR3 region has the DNA TGTGCCAGCAGTCCCGACAGAAGTCCCTCCTACGAGCAGTACTTC.

This clone was seen many times. This sample also contains other DNA sequences that code for the same CDR3. The chain is built from TRBV3-1 (or the pseudogene TRBV3-2) and TRBJ1-1; 7 positions agree with TRBD1. V trimming: 3 bases; J trimming: 1 base; junction bases outside the gene matches: 2. The CDR3 loop spans 14 amino acids. Germline assignment: CDR1 LGHDT and CDR2 YNNKEL (reference sequence). The CDR3 DNA sequence: TGTGCCAGCAGCCAGCGGACAGGGAACACTGAAGCTTTCTTT. Translated, it gives CASSQRTGNTEAFF.

The chain combines TRBV9 with TRBJ2-3; 8 bases match TRBD2. Germline values: CDR1 SGDLS, CDR2 YYNGEE. The CDR3 is made up of 15 amino acids. Trimming at V came to 4 bases and at J to 2 bases, leaving 6 bases not matched to a gene. CDR3 in DNA: TGTGCCAGCAGCCCGGGGGGGGCACTCACAGATACGCAGTATTTT. Its protein product is CASSPGGALTDTQYF.

V usage is TRBV6-5 and J usage is TRBJ1-1; tentatively, D is TRBD1 (6 bases). CDR1 is MNHEY, CDR2 SVGAGI, per germline. The CDR3 consists of 13 residues. V was pared by 6 bases and J by 5 bases, with 13 bases between. The CDR3 is CASSRGGITEAFF. The CDR3 DNA reads as TGTGCCAGCAGCAGAGGGGGAATAACTGAAGCTTTCTTT.

The CDR3 is CASSYSRTGGQPQHF. CDR3 in DNA: TGTGCCAGCAGTTACTCGAGGACAGGAGGTCAGCCCCAGCATTTT. V is TRBV6-5 and J is TRBJ1-5, with 7 positions matching TRBD1. There are 15 residues in the CDR3. V shed 0 bases and J 6 bases; nucleotides not matched to a gene: 5. The germline CDR1 and CDR2 sequences are MNHEY and SVGAGI.

The gene calls are TRBV4-2 and TRBJ2-1; TRBD2 matches at 10 bases. The CDR3 loop spans 18 amino acids. V lost 4 bases, J lost 5 bases, and 14 bases stayed unmatched. In germline, CDR1 is LGHNA, CDR2 YNFKEQ. This CDR3 is CASSLTASGGTLNNEQFF. CDR3 DNA: TGTGCCAGCAGCCTTACTGCTAGCGGGGGTACACTCAACAATGAGCAGTTCTTC.

The rearrangement links TRBV3-1 (or the pseudogene TRBV3-2) to TRBJ2-7; perhaps TRBD1 as D (6 bases). Germline V gene lookup returns CDR1 LGHDT and CDR2 YNNKEL (reference sequence). V was cut by 4 bases and J by 2 bases, with 12 bases left in between. There are 14 residues in the CDR3. The CDR3 sequence is CASSRRQDTYEQYF. The CDR3 bases are TGTGCCAGCAGCCGTAGACAGGACACCTACGAGCAGTACTTC.

This clone was seen once. The chain carries TRBV18 and TRBJ1-1; 7 bases are a match to TRBD1. This CDR3 has 15 amino acids. V shed 6 bases and J 6 bases; nucleotides not matched to a gene: 13. Germline V gives CDR1 KGHSH, CDR2 LQKENI. CDR3: CASSGTAPGRSEAFF. CDR3 sequence (DNA): TGTGCCAGCTCCGGGACAGCCCCGGGCAGATCTGAAGCTTTCTTT.

This clone has just one count. V is TRBV27 and J is TRBJ2-7; TRBD2 matches 8 bases. This CDR3 region has 13 residues. The V and J ends lost 6 bases and 4 bases, in that order; junction bases with no gene match: 5. Germline CDR1 is MNHEY and CDR2 is SMNVEV (reference sequence). CDR3 in amino acids: CASSLPGGYEQYF. CDR3 sequence (DNA): TGTGCCAGCAGCCTACCGGGGGGGTACGAGCAGTACTTC.

V gene TRBV5-1 combines with J gene TRBJ1-4; TRBD1 matches at 7 bases. Germline V gives CDR1 SGHRS, CDR2 YFSETQ. This CDR3 region has 15 residues. The junction had 7 bases not matched to a gene; V was cut back by 1 base and J by 7 bases. The CDR3 protein is CASSLQQGISEKLFF. The CDR3 DNA reads TGCGCCAGCAGCTTGCAACAGGGGATTAGTGAAAAACTGTTTTTT.

This clone was recorded only once. J is TRBJ1-2 and V is TRBV9; TRBD1 matches 9 bases. V dropped 1 base and J dropped 8; count of bases not matched to a gene: 6. Germline-derived CDR1 and CDR2 are SGDLS and YYNGEE. The CDR3 spans 14 residues. CDR3 amino acids: CASSVSGTGQGYTF. In DNA form, the CDR3 reads TGTGCCAGCAGCGTAAGTGGGACAGGGCAAGGCTACACCTTC.

CDR3: CASSQDHPGNQPQHF. For the CDR3, the DNA is TGCGCCAGCAGCCAAGATCATCCCGGGAATCAGCCCCAGCATTTT. This chain uses TRBV4-3 with TRBJ1-5; no definite D call. V was pared by 0 bases and J by 4 bases, with 10 bases between. The germline V gene has CDR1 LGHNA and CDR2 YSLEER. The CDR3 sequence is 15 residues long.

The chain links TRBV5-1 to TRBJ1-1; 8 bases align to TRBD1. The V and J ends lost 4 bases and 6 bases, in that order; junction bases with no gene match: 5. Germline V gene lookup returns CDR1 SGHRS and CDR2 YFSETQ. The CDR3 has 13 amino acids. In DNA, the CDR3 is TGCGCCAGCAGCCGGAAGGACAGGGCTGAAGCTTTCTTT. Translated: CASSRKDRAEAFF.

This clone was seen a few times. V is TRBV5-5 and J is TRBJ1-2, with D perhaps matching TRBD1 (6 bases). Germline CDR1 is SGHKS and CDR2 is YYEKEE (reference sequence). This CDR3 has 13 amino acids. With 6 bases removed from V and 5 bases from J, the gap between germline ends came to 14 bases. CDR3 in DNA: TGTGCCAGCACCCAACAGGGTTGGTATGGCTACACCTTC. It encodes CASTQQGWYGYTF.

This chain joins TRBV11-2 and TRBJ1-1, with 7 bases aligning to TRBD1. V shed 3 bases and J 9 bases; nucleotides not matched to a gene: 7. The CDR3 consists of 13 residues. Germline CDR1 SGHAT, CDR2 FQNNGV. The chain's CDR3 is CASSFLRQGKAFF. The CDR3 DNA sequence: TGTGCCAGCAGCTTTCTCAGACAGGGAAAAGCTTTCTTT.

The genes are TRBV4-3 and TRBJ2-2, with TRBD1 as a possible D gene (6 bases). Germline CDR1 LGHNA, CDR2 YSLEER. The CDR3 sequence is 15 residues long. V was trimmed by 4 bases and J by 2 bases, leaving 11 bases between them. CDR3 DNA sequence: TGCGCCAGCAGCCTTGGGACAAGAAACACCGGGGAGCTGTTTTTT. It specifies CASSLGTRNTGELFF.

The rearrangement joins TRBV6-5 to TRBJ2-6, with 7 positions matching TRBD1. V shed 8 bases, J shed 2 bases, and the junction held 6 bases outside the gene matches. CDR1 and CDR2 from the germline V gene are MNHEY and SVGAGI. The CDR3 length is 15 residues. CDR3 loop: CASVDRVTGANVLTF. As DNA, the CDR3 is TGTGCCAGCGTTGACAGGGTGACTGGGGCCAACGTCCTGACTTTC.

The chain employs TRBV6-6 and TRBJ2-7, with TRBD2 matching over 9 bases. Germline CDR1 is MNHNY and CDR2 is SVGAGI (reference sequence). The CDR3 extends over 19 amino acids. V lost 5 bases to trimming and J lost 2 bases; unmatched junction nucleotides: 19. The CDR3 spells CASSPFSAGGLNPAYEQYF. In DNA, the CDR3 is TGTGCCAGCAGTCCATTTTCGGCGGGGGGGTTGAATCCCGCCTACGAGCAGTACTTC.

The chain uses TRBV2 and TRBJ2-5; tentative D call: TRBD2 (7 bases). V shed 9 bases and J shed 5 bases, with 22 bases lying between them. Germline V gene data show CDR1 as SNHLY and CDR2 as FYNNEI. CDR3 length: 15 residues. CDR3 protein: CASARGLGGWETQYF. The CDR3 nucleotides read TGTGCCAGTGCGCGCGGACTAGGGGGATGGGAGACCCAGTACTTC.

V gene TRBV4-1 combines with J gene TRBJ1-5; perhaps TRBD1 as D (5 bases). The V gene's germline CDR1 is MGHRA and CDR2 YSYEKL. V was cut by 3 bases and J by 3 bases, with 12 bases left in between. CDR3 length: 15 amino acids. DNA of the CDR3: TGCGCCAGCAGCCACCAAGACAGACCCAATCAGCCCCAGCATTTT. It specifies CASSHQDRPNQPQHF.

This chain joins TRBV5-6 and TRBJ2-1, with 9 bases aligning to TRBD1. Looked up from germline, CDR1 is SGHDT and CDR2 is YYEEEE. The trim removed 2 bases at V and 3 bases at J, leaving 3 bases unmatched. This CDR3 is built from 15 residues. The CDR3 sequence: CASSFRDRDYNEQFF. DNA of the CDR3: TGTGCCAGCAGCTTCCGGGACAGGGACTACAATGAGCAGTTCTTC.

This chain joins TRBV27 and TRBJ2-6; D unresolved. CDR3 length: 17 residues. Germline lookup yields CDR1 MNHEY and CDR2 SMNVEV (reference sequence). The germline V and J ends were trimmed by 4 bases and 1 base, with 14 bases remaining between them. CDR3 residues: CASSSYSPSSGANVLTF. The CDR3 DNA is TGTGCCAGCAGTTCCTACTCACCCTCGTCTGGGGCCAACGTCCTGACTTTC.

This CDR3 is CASTAGALGYGYTF. The CDR3 nucleotides read TGTGCCAGTACCGCAGGGGCCCTCGGCTATGGCTACACCTTC. This chain connects TRBV19 to TRBJ1-2; perhaps TRBD1 as D (6 bases). CDR1 and CDR2 (germline): LNHDA, SQIVND (reference sequence). Trimming removed 7 bases at V and 4 bases at J, with 16 bases between. The CDR3 runs 14 residues.

The chain combines TRBV5-5 with TRBJ2-1; the match to TRBD2 covers 8 bases. J lost 8 bases, V lost 4 bases, and 11 bases had no gene match. The germline V gene encodes CDR1 SGHKS and CDR2 YYEKEE (reference sequence). The length of the CDR3 is 15 residues. The CDR3 DNA reads TGTGCCAGCAGCCAGTGGCGGGGGGCTAGAGATGAGCAGTTCTTC. Residues: CASSQWRGARDEQFF.

V is TRBV7-2 and J is TRBJ1-5, with D possibly matching TRBD1 (5 bases). CDR3 length: 14 residues. V was trimmed by 4 bases and J by 3 bases, leaving 10 bases between them. Germline-derived CDR1 and CDR2 are SGHTA and FQGNSA. DNA for the CDR3: TGTGCCAGCAGCTCATTGGGGCCCAATCAGCCCCAGCATTTT. Its translation: CASSSLGPNQPQHF.